The next 13 T cell receptor beta chains were all read from a single sample in a study of blood T cell repertoires in COVID-19. The data were produced by immunoSEQ multiplex PCR, yet TCRdb's version contains in-frame clones alone and is incomplete. The sample holds approximately 290,000 clones, 85% to 90% seen once. The specimen was peripheral blood. These receptors were taken from a man younger than 40 with acute or convalescent COVID-19.

The V gene is TRBV19, the J gene TRBJ2-1; D not certain. CDR3 length equals 12 residues. Trimming removed 2 bases at V and 9 bases at J, with 8 bases between. CDR1 and CDR2 (germline): LNHDA, SQIVND (reference sequence). The CDR3 region is CASSIRSGEQFF. The CDR3 coding sequence is TGTGCCAGTAGTATACGGTCGGGTGAGCAGTTCTTC.

V is TRBV3-1 (or the pseudogene TRBV3-2) and J is TRBJ1-2; TRBD1 is a possible D gene (5 bases). With 1 base removed from V and 5 bases from J, the gap between germline ends came to 17 bases. Looked up from germline, CDR1 is LGHDT and CDR2 is YNNKEL (reference sequence). The CDR3 has 16 amino acids. The CDR3: CASSQGTGRVPYGYTF. DNA for the CDR3: TGTGCCAGCAGCCAAGGAACAGGCAGAGTCCCTTATGGCTACACCTTC.

The genes are TRBV27 and TRBJ2-7; D not resolved. V was shortened by 0 bases and J by 1 base, with 4 bases between the two germline ends. The germline V gene has CDR1 MNHEY and CDR2 SMNVEV (reference sequence). The CDR3 runs 13 residues. The CDR3 is CASSLSLSYEQYF. The CDR3 DNA sequence: TGTGCCAGCAGTTTATCCCTTTCCTACGAGCAGTACTTC.

The chain's CDR3 is CASSPLAGGGETQYF. For the CDR3, the DNA is TGTGCCAGCAGCCCTTTAGCGGGGGGGGGAGAGACCCAGTACTTC. The chain recombines TRBV3-1 (or the pseudogene TRBV3-2) with TRBJ2-5, with 11 bases identical to TRBD2. Germline assignment: CDR1 LGHDT and CDR2 YNNKEL (reference sequence). J gave up 4 bases and V 4 bases, and 5 bases lay outside the gene matches. The CDR3 consists of 15 residues.

The chain joins TRBV6-5 to TRBJ2-7; 9 nucleotides line up with TRBD1. Looked up from germline, CDR1 is MNHEY and CDR2 is SVGAGI. The CDR3 runs to 13 residues. V shed 10 bases, J shed 6 bases, and the junction held 10 bases outside the gene matches. The CDR3 loop reads CATSGTGRGEQYF. The CDR3 nucleotides are TGTGCCACCTCCGGGACAGGGAGAGGCGAGCAGTACTTC.

This clone came up once. This chain joins TRBV10-1 and TRBJ2-5; 9 bases are shared with TRBD2. CDR3 length: 14 residues. V lost 4 bases and J lost 2; bases outside the gene matches: 2. Germline CDR1 WNHNN, CDR2 SYGVQD (reference sequence). CDR3 DNA sequence: TGCGCCAGCAGTGCGACTAGCGGTCAAGAGACCCAGTACTTC. Amino acids: CASSATSGQETQYF.

This clone was counted once. This rearrangement joins TRBV2 to TRBJ1-4, with unresolved D. Trimming cost V 7 bases and J 8 bases, with 17 bases left between them. The CDR3 covers 14 residues. Germline lookup yields CDR1 SNHLY and CDR2 FYNNEI. The CDR3, as DNA: TGTGCCAGCACTATTTTCCCTGCGGGGGAAAAACTGTTTTTT. The encoded protein is CASTIFPAGEKLFF.

J is TRBJ2-7 and V is TRBV19, with D perhaps TRBD1 (5 bases). The V gene's germline CDR1 is LNHDA and CDR2 SQIVND (reference sequence). V was clipped by 3 bases and J by 6 bases, with 12 bases between them. The CDR3 covers 13 residues. Written as DNA, the CDR3 is TGTGCCAGTAGTATGACTGGGGCCTTCGAGCAGTACTTC. This codes for CASSMTGAFEQYF.

This chain connects TRBV28 to TRBJ1-1; D unresolved. Trimming removed 6 bases from V and 0 bases from J, with 11 bases in between. This CDR3 is 14 amino acids long. Germline values: CDR1 MDHEN, CDR2 SYDVKM. CDR3: CASSSSGLNTEAFF. The CDR3 nucleotides are TGTGCCAGCAGCTCTTCCGGGTTGAACACTGAAGCTTTCTTT.

This clone has only a few counts. This chain joins TRBV15 and TRBJ1-1; D gene ambiguous. The CDR3 spans 13 residues. Trimming left V 2 bases short and J 1 base short, with 5 bases between. CDR1 LNHNV and CDR2 YYDKDF come from the germline V gene (reference sequence). Here the CDR3 DNA reads TGTGCCACCAGCAGACGAGGGAACACTGAAGCTTTCTTT. Translation: CATSRRGNTEAFF. Looking up the rest from reference TRBV15 and TRBJ1-1 gives the full variable domain: DAMVIQNPRYQVTQFGKPVTLSCSQTLNHNVMYWYQQKSSQAPKLLFHYYDKDFNNEADTPDNFQSRRPNTSFCFLDIRSPGLGDTAMYLCATSRRGNTEAFFGQGTRLTVV.

This clone was seen more than once but under ten times. V usage is TRBV24-1 and J usage is TRBJ1-1, with 8 positions matching TRBD1. V dropped 3 bases and J dropped 0; count of bases not matched to a gene: 11. The V gene's germline CDR1 is KGHDR and CDR2 SFDVKD. The CDR3 has 18 amino acids. The CDR3 is CATSDNRTGQSMNTEAFF. Written as DNA, the CDR3 is TGTGCCACCAGTGATAACAGGACAGGGCAATCGATGAACACTGAAGCTTTCTTT.

The rearrangement joins TRBV27 to TRBJ2-5, with D possibly matching TRBD1 (5 bases). Trimming left V 4 bases short and J 3 bases short, with 9 bases between. CDR3 length equals 13 residues. The germline CDR1 and CDR2 sequences are MNHEY and SMNVEV (reference sequence). CDR3 protein: CASSSREKETQYF. CDR3 DNA: TGTGCCAGCAGTTCCAGGGAAAAAGAGACCCAGTACTTC.

The table lists this clone with a count of one. This chain joins TRBV5-4 and TRBJ2-4; tentatively, D is TRBD2 (5 bases). Germline-derived CDR1 and CDR2 are SGHNT and YYREEE (reference sequence). Trimming cost V 6 bases and J 6 bases, with 19 bases left between them. The CDR3 runs 15 residues. The CDR3 DNA reads as TGTGCCAGCAACCTATATGGAGAGGGTCCAAACATTCAGTACTTC. This sequence encodes CASNLYGEGPNIQYF.